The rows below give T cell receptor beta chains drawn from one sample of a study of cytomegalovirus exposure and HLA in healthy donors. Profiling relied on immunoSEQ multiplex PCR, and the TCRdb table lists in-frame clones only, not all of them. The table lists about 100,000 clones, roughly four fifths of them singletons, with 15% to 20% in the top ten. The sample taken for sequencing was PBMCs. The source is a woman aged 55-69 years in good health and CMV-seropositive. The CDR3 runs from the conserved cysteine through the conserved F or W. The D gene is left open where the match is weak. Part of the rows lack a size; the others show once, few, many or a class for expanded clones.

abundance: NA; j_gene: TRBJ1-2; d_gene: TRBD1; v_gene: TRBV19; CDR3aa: CASSTTGGDGYTF; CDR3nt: TGTGCCAGTAGTACGACAGGGGGCGATGGCTACACCTTC
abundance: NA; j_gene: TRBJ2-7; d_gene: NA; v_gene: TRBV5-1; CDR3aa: CASSLYETYEQYF; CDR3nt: TGCGCCAGCAGCTTGTACGAAACTTACGAGCAGTACTTC
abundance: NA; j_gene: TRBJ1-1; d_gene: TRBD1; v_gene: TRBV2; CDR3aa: CASSENRGLTEAFF; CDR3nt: TGTGCCAGCAGTGAAAACAGGGGGCTGACTGAAGCTTTCTTT
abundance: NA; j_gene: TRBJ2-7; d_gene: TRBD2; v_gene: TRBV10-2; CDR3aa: CASTGREEIPYEQYF; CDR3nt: TGCGCCAGCACCGGGCGGGAGGAAATCCCCTACGAGCAGTACTTC
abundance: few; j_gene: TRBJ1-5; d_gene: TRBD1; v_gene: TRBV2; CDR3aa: CASRGGQGNQPQHF; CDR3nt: TGTGCCAGCAGGGGAGGACAGGGCAATCAGCCCCAGCATTTT
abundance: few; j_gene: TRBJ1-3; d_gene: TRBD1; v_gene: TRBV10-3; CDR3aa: CAISVRTGTGNTIYF; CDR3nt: TGTGCCATCAGTGTTAGGACAGGGACTGGAAACACCATATATTTT
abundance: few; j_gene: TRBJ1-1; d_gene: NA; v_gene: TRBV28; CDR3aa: CASSSQNPGTFF; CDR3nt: TGTGCCAGCAGTTCCCAAAATCCCGGGACATTTTTT
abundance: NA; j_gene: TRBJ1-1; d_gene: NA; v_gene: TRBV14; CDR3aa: CASSSGLRGTEAFF; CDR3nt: TGTGCCAGCAGCTCGGGACTTCGGGGCACTGAAGCTTTCTTT
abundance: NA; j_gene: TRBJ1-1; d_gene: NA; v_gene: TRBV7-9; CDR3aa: CASSPKTGGPMSTEAFF; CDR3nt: TGTGCCAGCAGCCCAAAGACAGGAGGACCCATGAGCACTGAAGCTTTCTTT
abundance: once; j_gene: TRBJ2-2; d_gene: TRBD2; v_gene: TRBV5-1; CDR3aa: CASSRSGRNTGELFF; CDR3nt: TGCGCCAGCAGCCGTAGCGGGAGGAACACCGGGGAGCTGTTTTTT
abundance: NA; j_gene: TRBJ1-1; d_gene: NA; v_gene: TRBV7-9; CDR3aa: CASSSPDTLNTEAFF; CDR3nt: TGTGCCAGCAGCTCCCCGGACACCCTGAACACTGAAGCTTTCTTT
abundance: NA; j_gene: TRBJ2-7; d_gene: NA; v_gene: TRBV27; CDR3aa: CASSVVSGGHYEQYF; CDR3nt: TGTGCCAGCAGTGTTGTAAGTGGCGGACACTACGAGCAGTACTTC
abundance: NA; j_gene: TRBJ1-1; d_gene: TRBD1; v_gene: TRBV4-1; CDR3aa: CASSQVFQTGSTEAFF; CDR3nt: TGCGCCAGCAGCCAAGTTTTCCAGACAGGGAGCACTGAAGCTTTCTTT
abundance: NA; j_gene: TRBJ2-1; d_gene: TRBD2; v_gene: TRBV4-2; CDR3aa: CASSARLAGENDEQFF; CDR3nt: TGTGCCAGCAGCGCCCGCTTAGCGGGAGAGAACGATGAGCAGTTCTTC
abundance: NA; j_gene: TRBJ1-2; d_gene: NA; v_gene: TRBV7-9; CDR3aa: CASSSPHRVGYTF; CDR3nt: TGTGCCAGCAGCTCCCCGCACAGGGTCGGCTACACCTTC
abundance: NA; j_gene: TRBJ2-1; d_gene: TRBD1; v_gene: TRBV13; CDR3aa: CASSLAGQGVDEQFF; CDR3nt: TGTGCCAGCAGCTTAGCGGGACAGGGGGTTGATGAGCAGTTCTTC
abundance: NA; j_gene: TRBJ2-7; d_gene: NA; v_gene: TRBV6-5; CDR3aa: CASSYSGRGPSYEQYF; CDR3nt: TGTGCCAGCAGTTACTCCGGGAGAGGACCATCCTACGAGCAGTACTTC
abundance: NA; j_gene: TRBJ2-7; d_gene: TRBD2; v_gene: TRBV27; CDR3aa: CASSFQAGTHEQYF; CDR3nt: TGTGCCAGCAGTTTTCAAGCGGGAACCCACGAGCAGTACTTC
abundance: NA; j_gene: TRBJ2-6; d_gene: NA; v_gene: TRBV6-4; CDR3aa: CASSDSHSGANVLTF; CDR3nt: TGTGCCAGCAGTGACTCACACTCTGGGGCCAACGTCCTGACTTTC
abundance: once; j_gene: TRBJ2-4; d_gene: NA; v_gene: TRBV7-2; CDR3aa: CASSLSVAGGNIQYF; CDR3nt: TGTGCCAGCAGCTTATCAGTCGCAGGGGGGAACATTCAGTACTTC
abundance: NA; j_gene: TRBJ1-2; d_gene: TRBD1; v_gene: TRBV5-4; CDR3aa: CASSAGQGVNGYTF; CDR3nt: TGTGCCAGCAGCGCTGGACAGGGGGTTAATGGCTACACCTTC
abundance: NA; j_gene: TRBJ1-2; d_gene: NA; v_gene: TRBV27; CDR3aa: CASSSRGGWGYTF; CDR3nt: TGTGCCAGCAGTTCCCGGGGAGGTTGGGGCTACACCTTC
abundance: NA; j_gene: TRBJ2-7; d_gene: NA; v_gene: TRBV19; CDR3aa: CAASGDTYEQYF; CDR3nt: TGTGCCGCCTCAGGGGACACCTACGAGCAGTACTTC
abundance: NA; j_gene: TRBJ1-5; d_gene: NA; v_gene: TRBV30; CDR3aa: CAWSPRLSSNQPQHF; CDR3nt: TGTGCCTGGTCGCCGAGACTTTCGAGCAATCAGCCCCAGCATTTT